This TCR beta chain was sequenced for a study of T cells after yellow fever vaccination. CDR1 is SQVTM, CDR2 ANQGSEA, per germline. This CDR3 is 12 amino acids long. With V trimmed by 4 bases and J by 5 bases, 3 bases remained unmatched. A universal primer site and UMIs were added as TCR cDNA was made by 5'RACE template switching. TCRdb re-called the 5' RACE reads with MiXCR, one entry per CDR3 protein. The sample includes hundreds of thousands of distinct CDR3 sequences, 8.5% to 10% seen only once; the top ten take more than 15%. The sample holds a few counts of this clonotype. Its antigen is undetermined. Study-wide points: Once the booster was given, most primary-vaccination clones reappeared, at more than 95% for CD4 and 85% to 90% for CD8. CD4 and CD8 compartments shared a small share of clonotypes.

The TCR was taken from a man between 18 and 35 years old who received the YFV17D yellow fever vaccine. This rearrangement joins TRBV29-1 to TRBJ2-5; 8 bases map to TRBD2. The starting material was PBMCs, obtained on the day of the first yellow fever vaccination. CDR3 amino acids: CSVVPGGETQYF. The CDR3 coding sequence is TGCAGCGTTGTACCGGGGGGGGAGACCCAGTACTTC.